This T cell receptor beta chain appears in the sequencing data of a study of identical twins. Germline assignment: CDR1 LNHDA and CDR2 SQIVND (reference sequence). V lost 6 bases, J lost 6 bases, and 17 bases lay in between. This CDR3 comprises 14 residues. A single record per CDR3 protein comes from TCRdb applying MiXCR to the 5' RACE reads. The sample lists hundreds of thousands of distinct CDR3 sequences, more than 6.5% occurring once. The sample was also reused in another study, on yellow fever vaccine responses in identical twins.

The TCR comes from a woman between 18 and 29 years old in good health. Sequenced input: PBMCs. This chain links TRBV19 with TRBJ2-5; weak D call: TRBD2 (6 bases). DNA for the CDR3: TGTGCCAGTAGACGGGACCGGGACTCGAAGACCCAGTACTTC. Encoded protein: CASRRDRDSKTQYF.